This entry features one TCR beta chain sequence. Researchers ran the PCR with 60 Vbeta and 13 Jbeta primers. Source study methods: Among the unique TCR beta chains that a later analysis counted, about 86 million in all, about 10 million were shared. Assay used: immunoSEQ multiplex PCR; TCRdb lists only in-frame clones, some missing. Clone size and V and J calls were adopted from that table, with D and trimming inferred from the DNA. The data hold more than 100,000 clones, with roughly 66% observed a single time. The V end lost 7 bases, the J end lost 7 bases, and 16 bases lay between the germline ends. The CDR3 is 13 amino acids. The germline CDR1 and CDR2 sequences are MNHEY and SMNVEV (reference sequence). The sample comes from a study of cytomegalovirus exposure and HLA in healthy donors. Study context: There were some 380 genotyped donors. Of these, about 81% fell in the genetic ancestry cluster associated with self-reported Caucasian donors.

This sequence joins TRBV27 and TRBJ1-2; D perhaps matches TRBD1 (5 bases). Sequences were obtained from PBMCs. The clonotype comes from a man aged 18 to 29 in good health and CMV-seronegative. The CDR3 reads CASTSWGPGGYTF. In DNA, the CDR3 is TGTGCCAGCACTTCGTGGGGCCCTGGTGGCTACACCTTC.